One sample yielded the 9 T cell receptor beta chains listed below, sequenced in a study of T-cell memory formation after mild COVID-19 (dated by TCRdb to 2020 to 2023). Libraries came from 5' RACE. Sequencing was carried out with an Illumina NovaSeq 6000. Clones were called with MiXCR by TCRdb after fastp trimmed the public reads at Q25, and only in-frame beta chains were retained. Rows with one shared CDR3 protein collapse into an entry with the most common genes and DNA. Present in this sample are a few hundred thousand distinct CDR3 sequences, roughly an eighth of which were seen just once. Over 20% of the sample comes from the top ten. The sample comprised PBMCs or a T cell subset sorted from them (not recorded which). These receptors originate from a man aged 18 to 30 who had mild COVID-19 (a few samples of this study predate the infection). The sample titles of this study are shuffled in the database, so cell type and time point are left out; the donor was told from shared clones.

The CDR3 bases are TGTGCCAGCAGGGACACAGGGGGCAGCACTGAAGCTTTCTTT. Translated: CASRDTGGSTEAFF. V and J are TRBV2 and TRBJ1-1; 9 nucleotides align to TRBD1. Germline loops: CDR1 SNHLY, CDR2 FYNNEI. There are 14 residues in the CDR3. The V segment lost 6 bases and the J segment 4 bases; nucleotides outside the gene matches: 6.

This clonotype was counted between two and nine times. The V call is TRBV20-1, the J call TRBJ2-7; D gene unclear. Germline V gene sequence: CDR1 DFQATT, CDR2 SNEGSKA (reference sequence). V was shortened by 0 bases and J by 2 bases, with 11 bases between the two germline ends. CDR3 length: 14 residues. The CDR3 coding sequence is TGCAGTGCTAGAGATTTGGTGGGAACCTACGAGCAGTACGTC. Its protein product is CSARDLVGTYEQYV.

The J gene is TRBJ2-3, the V gene TRBV10-3; D might be TRBD2 (5 bases). V was trimmed by 7 bases and J by 2 bases, leaving 16 bases between them. This CDR3 has 15 residues. The germline V gene encodes CDR1 ENHRY and CDR2 SYGVKD. This chain's CDR3 is CAINTASWNTDTQYF. The CDR3 coding sequence is TGTGCCATCAACACGGCTAGCTGGAACACAGATACGCAGTATTTT.

This rearrangement joins TRBV5-1 to TRBJ2-1; perhaps D is TRBD1 or TRBD2 (6 bases each). The germline V gene encodes CDR1 SGHRS and CDR2 YFSETQ. The CDR3 runs to 14 residues. Trimming pared 7 bases from V and 7 bases from J, leaving 18 bases between. CDR3 protein: CASGSEGGYNEQFF. CDR3 nucleotide sequence: TGCGCCAGCGGGTCCGAGGGGGGCTATAATGAGCAGTTCTTC.

There are a few counts of this clonotype. This chain links TRBV7-9 with TRBJ1-1; TRBD1 might be the D (5 bases). The CDR3 sequence is 15 residues long. Germline lookup yields CDR1 SEHNR and CDR2 FQNEAQ (reference sequence). The V and J ends lost 7 bases and 6 bases respectively, with 21 bases between them. The CDR3 spells CASNPGGGVRAEAFF. The CDR3 coding sequence is TGTGCCAGCAACCCCGGGGGGGGAGTGCGGGCTGAAGCTTTCTTT.

This sequence joins TRBV7-2 and TRBJ2-3, with D unclear. The V end was cut by 1 base, the J end by 2 bases, with 13 bases between. CDR1 and CDR2 (germline): SGHTA, FQGNSA. The CDR3 totals 16 residues. CDR3 sequence reads: CASSLEATTTTDTQYF. DNA of the CDR3: TGTGCCAGCAGCTTAGAGGCCACAACTACCACAGATACGCAGTATTTT. Looking up the rest from reference TRBV7-2 and TRBJ2-3 gives the full variable domain: GAGVSQSPSNKVTEKGKDVELRCDPISGHTALYWYRQSLGQGLEFLIYFQGNSAPDKSGLPSDRFSAERTGGSVSTLTIQRTQQEDSAVYLCASSLEATTTTDTQYFGPGTRLTVL.

In regard to this clonotype: Compared with germline, one end of the junction differs, possibly owing to a read error. The chain joins TRBV2 to TRBJ2-5; 10 bases map to TRBD2. The CDR3 contains 14 residues. Germline loops: CDR1 SNHLY, CDR2 FYNNEI. CDR3 residues: CASREGLAVETQYF. In nucleotides, the CDR3 is TGTGCCAGCAGGGAAGGACTAGCGGTCGAGACCCAGTACTTC.

This clonotype appeared a few times. The chain links TRBV5-1 to TRBJ2-5, with TRBD1 matching over 7 bases. Trimming removed 4 bases from V and 2 bases from J; junction bases left unmatched: 8. The CDR3 runs to 15 residues. Germline V gene sequence: CDR1 SGHRS, CDR2 YFSETQ. For the CDR3, the DNA is TGCGCCAGCAGCCGGGACAGTCGGGGTCAAGAGACCCAGTACTTC. Protein: CASSRDSRGQETQYF.

This clonotype was detected many times. The V call is TRBV5-1, the J call TRBJ2-3; TRBD1 matches at 7 bases. The trim removed 5 bases at V and 4 bases at J, leaving 10 bases unmatched. Germline V gives CDR1 SGHRS, CDR2 YFSETQ. The CDR3 is 15 amino acids. CDR3 sequence: CASSWRQGEADTQYF. In nucleotides, the CDR3 is TGCGCCAGCAGTTGGCGACAGGGCGAGGCAGATACGCAGTATTTT.